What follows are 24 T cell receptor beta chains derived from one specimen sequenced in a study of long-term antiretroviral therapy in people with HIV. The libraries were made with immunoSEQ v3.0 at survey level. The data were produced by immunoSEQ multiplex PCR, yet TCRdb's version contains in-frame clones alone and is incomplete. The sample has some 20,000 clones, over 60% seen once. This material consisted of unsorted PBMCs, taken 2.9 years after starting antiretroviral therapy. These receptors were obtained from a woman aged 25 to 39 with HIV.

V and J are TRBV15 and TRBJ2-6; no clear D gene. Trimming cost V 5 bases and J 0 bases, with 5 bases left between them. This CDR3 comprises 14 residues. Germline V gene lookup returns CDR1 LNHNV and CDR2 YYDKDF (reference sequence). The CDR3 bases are TGTGCCACCAGCTACCTCTCTGGGGCCAACGTCCTGACTTTC. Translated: CATSYLSGANVLTF.

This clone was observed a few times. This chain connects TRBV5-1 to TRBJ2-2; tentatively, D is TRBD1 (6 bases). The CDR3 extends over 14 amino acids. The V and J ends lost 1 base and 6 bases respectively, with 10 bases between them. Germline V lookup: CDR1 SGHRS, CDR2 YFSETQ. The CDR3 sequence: CASSLLGTSGELFF. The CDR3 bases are TGCGCCAGCAGCTTGTTAGGGACATCCGGGGAGCTGTTTTTT.

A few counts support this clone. CDR3 residues: CASSSRLNTEAFF. In nucleotides, the CDR3 is TGTGCCAGCAGTTCCCGGTTGAACACTGAAGCTTTCTTT. The chain recombines TRBV6-6 with TRBJ1-1; D is undetermined. The V and J ends lost 4 bases and 0 bases respectively, with 6 bases between them. The CDR3 is 13 residues long. The V gene's germline CDR1 is MNHNY and CDR2 SVGAGI (reference sequence).

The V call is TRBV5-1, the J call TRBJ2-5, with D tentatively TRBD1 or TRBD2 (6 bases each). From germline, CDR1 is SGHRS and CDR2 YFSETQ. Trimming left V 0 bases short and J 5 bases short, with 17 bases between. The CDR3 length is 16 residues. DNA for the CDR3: TGCGCCAGCAGCTTGGGGGTGACGACAGGAGGGGAGACCCAGTACTTC. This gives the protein CASSLGVTTGGETQYF.

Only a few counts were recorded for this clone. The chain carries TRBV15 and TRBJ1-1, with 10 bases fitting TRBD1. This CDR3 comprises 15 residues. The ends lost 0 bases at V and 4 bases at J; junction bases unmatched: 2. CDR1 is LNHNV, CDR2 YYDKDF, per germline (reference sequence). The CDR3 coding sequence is TGTGCCACCAGCAGAGAGAGGACAGGGGGCACTGAAGCTTTCTTT. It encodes CATSRERTGGTEAFF.

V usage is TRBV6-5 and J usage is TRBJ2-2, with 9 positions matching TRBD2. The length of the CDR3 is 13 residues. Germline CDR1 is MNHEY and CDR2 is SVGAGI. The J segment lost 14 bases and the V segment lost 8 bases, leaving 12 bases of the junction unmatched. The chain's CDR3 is CASWASGENSLFF. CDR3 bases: TGTGCCAGCTGGGCTAGCGGGGAGAATTCCCTGTTTTTT.

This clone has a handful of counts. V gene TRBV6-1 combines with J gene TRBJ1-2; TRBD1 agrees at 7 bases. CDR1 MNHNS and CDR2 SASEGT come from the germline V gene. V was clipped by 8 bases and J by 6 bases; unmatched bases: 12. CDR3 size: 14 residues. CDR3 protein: CASHRGSSPNGYTF. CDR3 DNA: TGTGCCAGCCACAGGGGTTCTTCCCCCAATGGCTACACCTTC.

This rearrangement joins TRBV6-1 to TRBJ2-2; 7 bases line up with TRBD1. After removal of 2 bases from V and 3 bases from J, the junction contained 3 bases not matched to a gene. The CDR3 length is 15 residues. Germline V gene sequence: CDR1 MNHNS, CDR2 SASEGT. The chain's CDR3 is CASSENRGYTGELFF. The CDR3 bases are TGTGCCAGCAGTGAAAACAGGGGATACACCGGGGAGCTGTTTTTT.

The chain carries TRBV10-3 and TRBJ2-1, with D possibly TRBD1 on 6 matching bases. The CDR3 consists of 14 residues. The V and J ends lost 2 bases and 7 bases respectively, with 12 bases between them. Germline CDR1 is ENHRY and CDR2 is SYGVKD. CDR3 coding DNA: TGTGCCATCAGTGAGAGGGACACTCAAAATGAGCAGTTCTTC. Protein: CAISERDTQNEQFF.

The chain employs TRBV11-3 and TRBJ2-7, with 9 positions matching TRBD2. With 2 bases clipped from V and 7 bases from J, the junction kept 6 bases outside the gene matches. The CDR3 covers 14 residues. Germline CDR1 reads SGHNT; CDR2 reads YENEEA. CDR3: CASSLSGLAIEQYV. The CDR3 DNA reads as TGTGCCAGCAGCTTATCCGGACTAGCGATTGAGCAGTACGTC.

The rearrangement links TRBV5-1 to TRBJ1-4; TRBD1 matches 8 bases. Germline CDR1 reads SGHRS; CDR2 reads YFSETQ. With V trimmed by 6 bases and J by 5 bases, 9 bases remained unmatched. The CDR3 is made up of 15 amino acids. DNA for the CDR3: TGCGCCAGCATGAGAGGACAGGGAGGCAATGAAAAACTGTTTTTT. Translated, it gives CASMRGQGGNEKLFF.

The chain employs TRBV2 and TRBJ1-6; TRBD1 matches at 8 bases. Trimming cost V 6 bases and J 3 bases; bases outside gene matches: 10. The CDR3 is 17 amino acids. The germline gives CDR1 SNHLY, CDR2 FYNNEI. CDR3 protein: CASRRGQGNNYNSPLHF. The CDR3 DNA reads TGTGCCAGCAGAAGAGGACAGGGAAATAACTATAATTCACCCCTCCACTTT.

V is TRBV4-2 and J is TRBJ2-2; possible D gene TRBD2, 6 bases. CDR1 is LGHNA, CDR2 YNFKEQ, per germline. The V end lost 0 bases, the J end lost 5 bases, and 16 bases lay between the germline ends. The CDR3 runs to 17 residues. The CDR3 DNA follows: TGTGCCAGCAGCCAAGACGGGGAGGATGGCCCAACCGGGGAGCTGTTTTTT. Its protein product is CASSQDGEDGPTGELFF.

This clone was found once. DNA for the CDR3: TGTGCCAGTAGTAATCCAGCGGGGTACCGCTCCTACAATGAGCAGTTCTTC. This sequence encodes CASSNPAGYRSYNEQFF. The chain links TRBV19 to TRBJ2-1; 7 bases align to TRBD2. This CDR3 spans 17 amino acids. Trimming at V came to 4 bases and at J to 0 bases, leaving 9 bases not matched to a gene. Germline V lookup: CDR1 LNHDA, CDR2 SQIVND (reference sequence).

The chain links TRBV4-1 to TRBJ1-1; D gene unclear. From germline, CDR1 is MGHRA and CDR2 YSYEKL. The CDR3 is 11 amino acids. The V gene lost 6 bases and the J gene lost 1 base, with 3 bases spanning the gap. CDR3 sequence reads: CASRTNTEAFF. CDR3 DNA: TGCGCCAGCAGGACGAACACTGAAGCTTTCTTT.

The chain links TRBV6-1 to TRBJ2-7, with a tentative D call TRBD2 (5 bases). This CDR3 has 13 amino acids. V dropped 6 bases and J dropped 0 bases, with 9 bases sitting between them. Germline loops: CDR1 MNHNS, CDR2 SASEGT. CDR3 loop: CASSGGRSYEQYF. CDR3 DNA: TGTGCCAGCAGCGGAGGACGCTCCTACGAGCAGTACTTC.

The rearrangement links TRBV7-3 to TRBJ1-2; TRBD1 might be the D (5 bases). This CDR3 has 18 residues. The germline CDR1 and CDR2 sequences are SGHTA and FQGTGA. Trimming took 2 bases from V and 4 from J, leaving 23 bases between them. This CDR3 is CASSLRLPGRPTAYGYTF. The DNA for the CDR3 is TGTGCCAGCAGCTTACGTCTCCCAGGGCGCCCTACCGCCTATGGCTACACCTTC.

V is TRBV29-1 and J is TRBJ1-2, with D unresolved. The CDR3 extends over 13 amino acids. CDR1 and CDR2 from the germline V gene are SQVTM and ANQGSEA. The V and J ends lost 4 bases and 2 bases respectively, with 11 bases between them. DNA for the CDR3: TGCAGCGTTGCGAAGAGAGAAAACTATGGCTACACCTTC. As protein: CSVAKRENYGYTF.

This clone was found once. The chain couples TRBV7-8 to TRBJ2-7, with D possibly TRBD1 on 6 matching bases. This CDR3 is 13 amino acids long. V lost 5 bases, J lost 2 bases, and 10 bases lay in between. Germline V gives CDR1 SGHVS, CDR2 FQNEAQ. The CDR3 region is CASSLGQPYEQYF. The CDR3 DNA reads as TGTGCCAGCAGCCTAGGACAGCCCTACGAGCAGTACTTC.

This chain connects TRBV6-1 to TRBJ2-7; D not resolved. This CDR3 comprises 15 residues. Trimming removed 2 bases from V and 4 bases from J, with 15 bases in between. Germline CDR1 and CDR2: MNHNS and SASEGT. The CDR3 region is CASSESWSTVYEQYV. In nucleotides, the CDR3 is TGTGCCAGCAGTGAATCCTGGTCTACCGTGTACGAGCAGTACGTC.

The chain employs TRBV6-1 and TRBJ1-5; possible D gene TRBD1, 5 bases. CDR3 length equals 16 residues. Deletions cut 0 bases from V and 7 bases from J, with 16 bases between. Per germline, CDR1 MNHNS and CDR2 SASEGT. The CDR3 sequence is CASSEALHTGRQPQHF. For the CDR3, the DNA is TGTGCCAGCAGTGAAGCGCTTCATACGGGACGACAGCCCCAGCATTTT.

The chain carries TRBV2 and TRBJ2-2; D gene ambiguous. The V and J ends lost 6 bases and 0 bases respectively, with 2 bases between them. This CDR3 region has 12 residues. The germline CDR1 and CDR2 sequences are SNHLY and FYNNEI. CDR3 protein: CASRSNTGELFF. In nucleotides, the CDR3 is TGTGCCAGCAGGTCGAACACCGGGGAGCTGTTTTTT.

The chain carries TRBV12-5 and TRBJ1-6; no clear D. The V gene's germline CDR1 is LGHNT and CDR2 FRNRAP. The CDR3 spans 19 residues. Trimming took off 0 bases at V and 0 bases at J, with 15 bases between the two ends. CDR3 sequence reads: CASGLVPPGRSSYNSPLHF. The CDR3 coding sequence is TGTGCTAGTGGTTTGGTACCCCCCGGGAGGAGCTCCTATAATTCACCCCTCCACTTT.

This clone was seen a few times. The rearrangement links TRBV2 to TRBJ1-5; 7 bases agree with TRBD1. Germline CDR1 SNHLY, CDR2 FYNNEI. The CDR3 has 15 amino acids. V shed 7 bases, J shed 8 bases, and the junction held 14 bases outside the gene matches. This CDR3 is CASTWMAGGNEPQHF. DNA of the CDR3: TGTGCCAGCACCTGGATGGCAGGGGGGAATGAGCCCCAGCATTTT.